These 17 T cell receptor beta chains were sequenced from one sample in a study of T cell responses to AZD1222 COVID-19 vaccine. Clones were sequenced by immunoSEQ multiplex PCR, and TCRdb holds only the in-frame ones, with some missing. The top ten hold around 2.1% of the sample, which has under 150,000 clones, roughly 93% seen once. Sequences were derived from peripheral blood, sampled 28 days after the second AZD1222 dose. These receptors were collected from an adult who received the AZD1222 COVID-19 vaccine.

This chain connects TRBV12-5 to TRBJ2-1; D uncertain. The CDR3 loop spans 13 amino acids. Germline CDR1 is LGHNT and CDR2 is FRNRAP. Deletions cut 8 bases from V and 7 bases from J, with 15 bases between. The CDR3 here is CASSPGLLNEQFF. The CDR3 nucleotides read TGTGCTAGTTCTCCGGGTTTGTTGAATGAGCAGTTCTTC.

V gene TRBV19 combines with J gene TRBJ1-6; D uncertain. Germline-derived CDR1 and CDR2 are LNHDA and SQIVND (reference sequence). Deletions cut 9 bases from V and 9 bases from J, with 15 bases between. CDR3 length: 13 residues. CDR3 coding DNA: TGTGCCAGCCAGAGGAAGGGAGGTTCACCCCTCCACTTT. This codes for CASQRKGGSPLHF.

The rearrangement links TRBV18 to TRBJ1-1; D uncertain. Germline assignment: CDR1 KGHSH and CDR2 LQKENI. Trimming left V 3 bases short and J 1 base short, with 9 bases between. The CDR3 spans 14 residues. DNA for the CDR3: TGTGCCAGCTCACCCGGACTGAAGAACACTGAAGCTTTCTTT. It is translated as CASSPGLKNTEAFF.

The V call is TRBV18, the J call TRBJ1-5, with D possibly matching TRBD1 (5 bases). The ends were cut back, 3 bases at V and 5 bases at J, with 5 bases in the middle. Germline V lookup: CDR1 KGHSH, CDR2 LQKENI. The CDR3 is 12 amino acids. DNA for the CDR3: TGTGCCAGCTCACCGGGGGATCAGCCCCAGCATTTT. This encodes CASSPGDQPQHF.

The chain combines TRBV18 with TRBJ2-3, with 9 bases aligning to TRBD2. Germline V lookup: CDR1 KGHSH, CDR2 LQKENI. With 3 bases clipped from V and 1 base from J, the junction kept 8 bases outside the gene matches. This CDR3 has 17 residues. CDR3 coding DNA: TGTGCCAGCTCACCCGCGGCTGGCGGGGGGGGCACAGATACGCAGTATTTT. Its protein product is CASSPAAGGGGTDTQYF. The full variable domain, in which reference TRBV18 and TRBJ2-3 provide the parts outside the CDR3, is NAGVMQNPRHLVRRRGQEARLRCSPMKGHSHVYWYRQLPEEGLKFMVYLQKENIIDESGMPKERFSAEFPKEGPSILRIQQVVRGDSAAYFCASSPAAGGGGTDTQYFGPGTRLTVL.

The V and J genes are TRBV6-5 and TRBJ2-7, with TRBD1 matching 11 bases. The CDR3 totals 15 residues. Trimming cost V 0 bases and J 4 bases; bases outside gene matches: 2. Per the germline V gene, CDR1 is MNHEY and CDR2 is SVGAGI. CDR3 amino acids: CASSYSGQGAYEQYF. The CDR3 region has the DNA TGTGCCAGCAGTTACTCAGGACAGGGGGCTTACGAGCAGTACTTC.

This clone was seen a single time. The chain joins TRBV29-1 to TRBJ2-1; either TRBD1 or TRBD2 may fit D (5 bases each). The germline CDR1 and CDR2 sequences are SQVTM and ANQGSEA. Trimming cost V 6 bases and J 9 bases, with 15 bases left between them. The CDR3 is 12 residues long. The DNA for the CDR3 is TGCAGCGTCCCGGGACCCTTGACTGAGCAGTTCTTC. Encoded protein: CSVPGPLTEQFF.

The chain links TRBV24-1 to TRBJ2-2; D might be TRBD2 (6 bases). The CDR3 covers 16 residues. V was trimmed by 4 bases and J by 1 base, leaving 12 bases between them. The germline V gene has CDR1 KGHDR and CDR2 SFDVKD. The CDR3 sequence is CATSESRGVNTGELFF. CDR3 bases: TGTGCCACCAGTGAGTCTCGCGGGGTGAACACCGGGGAGCTGTTTTTT.

The chain employs TRBV12-5 and TRBJ1-1; TRBD1 might be the D (6 bases). V lost 1 base and J 6 bases, leaving 15 bases between the germline ends. This CDR3 contains 15 residues. Germline V gene lookup returns CDR1 LGHNT and CDR2 FRNRAP. In DNA form, the CDR3 reads TGTGCTAGTGGTTTGGCGATGAGGACAGCTCCTGAAGCTTTCTTT. Translated: CASGLAMRTAPEAFF.

As for this clone: One end of the junction varies from germline; a read error may be responsible. This chain links TRBV20-1 with TRBJ2-7, with D tentatively TRBD1 or TRBD2 (5 bases each). Germline lookup yields CDR1 DFQATT and CDR2 SNEGSKA (reference sequence). This CDR3 region has 11 residues. CDR3 bases: TGCAGTGCTAGAGCGGGACGGATCCACAGCTTC. Its protein is CSARAGRIHSF.

The chain links TRBV9 to TRBJ1-2; maybe TRBD1 (6 bases). CDR1 and CDR2 (germline): SGDLS, YYNGEE. V lost 5 bases, J lost 1 base, and 18 bases lay in between. The CDR3 runs 16 residues. The DNA for the CDR3 is TGTGCCAGCAGAGGGGCAGGGGCCAACCTTAACTATGGCTACACCTTC. Its protein is CASRGAGANLNYGYTF.

The gene calls are TRBV18 and TRBJ1-1; D possibly corresponds to TRBD1 (6 bases). The CDR3 sequence is 15 residues long. The germline V gene encodes CDR1 KGHSH and CDR2 LQKENI. V dropped 1 base and J dropped 5 bases, with 14 bases sitting between them. In DNA, the CDR3 is TGTGCCAGCTCACCACAGGCAGGGGAGAGGACTGAAGCTTTCTTT. It specifies CASSPQAGERTEAFF.

The chain recombines TRBV11-2 with TRBJ2-1; TRBD2 matches at 13 bases. Unmatched junction bases numbered 10, after V lost 5 bases and J lost 12 bases. Germline CDR1 reads SGHAT; CDR2 reads FQNNGV. This CDR3 is built from 15 residues. CDR3 nucleotides: TGTGCCAGCAGCCCCGGGACTAGCGGGGTCGGCGCGCAGTTCTTC. This gives the protein CASSPGTSGVGAQFF.

This sequence joins TRBV10-1 and TRBJ1-6; TRBD1 is a possible D gene (5 bases). V dropped 8 bases and J dropped 3 bases, with 11 bases sitting between them. Germline assignment: CDR1 WNHNN and CDR2 SYGVQD (reference sequence). This CDR3 is built from 14 residues. The chain's CDR3 is CASPGGNYNSPLHF. CDR3 coding DNA: TGCGCCAGCCCGGGGGGAAACTATAATTCACCCCTCCACTTT.

This clone was seen only once. This rearrangement joins TRBV5-1 to TRBJ1-2, with a tentative D call TRBD1 (5 bases). Per the germline V gene, CDR1 is SGHRS and CDR2 is YFSETQ. The ends were cut back, 0 bases at V and 8 bases at J, with 17 bases in the middle. The CDR3 consists of 15 residues. The CDR3 reads CASSLGGRQGEGYTF. CDR3 sequence (DNA): TGCGCCAGCAGCTTGGGCGGTCGTCAGGGTGAAGGCTACACCTTC.

The rearrangement joins TRBV6-5 to TRBJ1-4, with D perhaps TRBD1 (5 bases). The CDR3 extends over 14 amino acids. Germline CDR1 MNHEY, CDR2 SVGAGI. The V end lost 4 bases, the J end lost 8 bases, and 14 bases lay between the germline ends. CDR3: CASSWRPGGEKLFF. CDR3 bases: TGTGCCAGCAGTTGGAGGCCGGGGGGAGAAAAACTGTTTTTT.

This sequence joins TRBV7-6 and TRBJ1-1; possible D gene TRBD1, 5 bases. The germline CDR1 and CDR2 sequences are SGHVS and FNYEAQ. The CDR3 consists of 14 residues. Between the trimmed V and J ends, which lost 5 bases and 5 bases, there was a span of 15 bases. CDR3 coding DNA: TGTGCCAGCAGCCCTACGCAGGGAAGGACTGAAGCTTTCTTT. Translated: CASSPTQGRTEAFF. Filled out from reference TRBV7-6 and TRBJ1-1, the complete variable domain reads GAGVSQSPRYKVTKRGQDVALRCDPISGHVSLYWYRQALGQGPEFLTYFNYEAQQDKSGLPNDRFSAERPEGSISTLTIQRTEQRDSAMYRCASSPTQGRTEAFFGQGTRLTVV.